What follows are 32 T cell receptor beta chains derived from one specimen sequenced in a study of T cells in Graves' hyperthyroidism and ophthalmopathy. Using RNA transcripts as the source, TCR beta CDR3 regions were amplified. An initial round of RT-PCR targeting the TCR CDR3 relied on the HTBI primer set. In TCRdb, the multiplex PCR reads were re-called with MiXCR into one record per CDR3 protein. The sample holds over 500,000 distinct CDR3 sequences, around 50% seen once. The sample comprised peripheral blood or thyroid tissue (not recorded which). These receptors all come from an adult woman with Graves' disease, either hyperthyroidism or ophthalmopathy (not recorded which).

The J gene is TRBJ2-7, the V gene TRBV4-1; tentative D call: TRBD2 (5 bases). The CDR3 is 14 residues long. With 0 bases removed from V and 1 base from J, the gap between germline ends came to 7 bases. Germline V gene sequence: CDR1 MGHRA, CDR2 YSYEKL. CDR3 in amino acids: CASSQDPGSYEQYF. CDR3 sequence (DNA): TGCGCCAGCAGCCAAGATCCGGGGTCCTACGAGCAGTACTTC.

The rearrangement links TRBV19 to TRBJ2-7, with TRBD2 as a possible D gene (6 bases). The CDR3 covers 14 residues. V was pared by 4 bases and J by 2 bases, with 12 bases between. Germline loops: CDR1 LNHDA, CDR2 SQIVND (reference sequence). The CDR3 sequence: CASSRVAGPYEQYF. For the CDR3, the DNA is TGTGCCAGTAGTAGAGTTGCGGGACCCTACGAGCAGTACTTC.

The V gene is TRBV27, the J gene TRBJ1-6, with D maybe TRBD1 (5 bases). There are 15 residues in the CDR3. The V end lost 5 bases, the J end lost 5 bases, and 13 bases lay between the germline ends. Germline V gene data show CDR1 as MNHEY and CDR2 as SMNVEV (reference sequence). The chain's CDR3 is CASSGWDRDNSPLHF. CDR3 DNA sequence: TGTGCCAGCAGTGGTTGGGACCGAGATAATTCACCCCTCCACTTT.

The V gene is TRBV29-1, the J gene TRBJ2-2; tentative D call: TRBD2 (6 bases). From germline, CDR1 is SQVTM and CDR2 ANQGSEA. The CDR3 is 14 amino acids. The V gene lost 3 bases and the J gene lost 1 base, with 9 bases spanning the gap. CDR3 loop: CSVDRGLNTGELFF. The CDR3 bases are TGCAGCGTTGATCGGGGGTTGAACACCGGGGAGCTGTTTTTT.

Ten or more counts support this clonotype. The J gene is TRBJ1-3, the V gene TRBV5-8; no definite D call. The ends were cut back, 4 bases at V and 0 bases at J, with 8 bases in the middle. In germline, CDR1 is SGHTS, CDR2 YDEGEE. CDR3 size: 14 residues. CDR3 protein: CASSKSNSGNTIYF. CDR3 DNA: TGTGCCAGCAGCAAGAGCAACTCTGGAAACACCATATATTTT.

To note about this clonotype: At one boundary the junction diverges from the germline segment, which might be a read error. The V call is TRBV29-1, the J call TRBJ1-1; TRBD1 might be the D (6 bases). The CDR3 is 13 residues long. Germline V CDR1 and CDR2: SQVTM, ANQGSEA. The CDR3 region has the DNA TGCAGCGTTGGGCCCGGACAGAACAATGAAGCTTTCTTT. This translates into CSVGPGQNNEAFF.

This clonotype was observed a handful of times. The rearrangement uses TRBV7-6 and TRBJ2-7, with a weak D call TRBD2 (5 bases). V was cut by 5 bases and J by 5 bases, with 16 bases left in between. The CDR3 is made up of 14 amino acids. Germline V CDR1 and CDR2: SGHVS, FNYEAQ. The CDR3 is CASSPGWGADEQYF. CDR3 nucleotides: TGTGCCAGCAGCCCAGGCTGGGGAGCGGACGAGCAGTACTTC.

Turning to this clonotype: Since no conserved phenylalanine or tryptophan closes the CDR3, a read error is the likely cause. It is unclear where the CDR3 begins or ends on the DNA, so no DNA is shown, and the CDR3 is as TCRdb lists it. The rearrangement uses TRBV5-1 and TRBJ1-3; the tabulated D call, TRBD1, remains unverified against the DNA. The CDR3 contains 9 residues when both ends are counted. Looked up from germline, CDR1 is SGHRS and CDR2 is YFSETQ. CDR3: CASSRDRQT.

This clonotype showed up just once. The V and J genes are TRBV29-1 and TRBJ1-1, with a possible D match to TRBD1 (5 bases). Germline assignment: CDR1 SQVTM and CDR2 ANQGSEA. V gave up 0 bases and J gave up 4 bases, with 9 bases separating them. The CDR3 extends over 13 amino acids. Written as DNA, the CDR3 is TGCAGCGTTGAAGAGGGGGGAAGCACTGAAGCTTTCTTT. Protein: CSVEEGGSTEAFF. Looking up the rest from reference TRBV29-1 and TRBJ1-1 gives the full variable domain: SAVISQKPSRDICQRGTSLTIQCQVDSQVTMMFWYRQQPGQSLTLIATANQGSEATYESGFVIDKFPISRPNLTFSTLTVSNMSPEDSSIYLCSVEEGGSTEAFFGQGTRLTVV.

The chain uses TRBV15 and TRBJ2-7; tentative D call: TRBD2 (5 bases). V lost 1 base and J 0 bases, leaving 7 bases between the germline ends. The V gene's germline CDR1 is LNHNV and CDR2 YYDKDF (reference sequence). The CDR3 totals 14 residues. CDR3 nucleotides: TGTGCCACCAGCAGAGGGGAGAACTCCTACGAGCAGTACTTC. As protein: CATSRGENSYEQYF. Filled out from reference TRBV15 and TRBJ2-7, the complete variable domain reads DAMVIQNPRYQVTQFGKPVTLSCSQTLNHNVMYWYQQKSSQAPKLLFHYYDKDFNNEADTPDNFQSRRPNTSFCFLDIRSPGLGDTAMYLCATSRGENSYEQYFGPGTRLTVT.

This clonotype was seen many times. This sequence joins TRBV7-2 and TRBJ1-1; D is unresolved. This CDR3 is 11 amino acids long. V was shortened by 3 bases and J by 11 bases, with 10 bases between the two germline ends. Germline lookup yields CDR1 SGHTA and CDR2 FQGNSA. The CDR3 here is CASSFDMAAFF. The CDR3 nucleotides read TGTGCCAGCAGCTTCGACATGGCCGCTTTCTTT.

In this sample, this clonotype turned up a few times. Sequence at one end of the junction differs from germline and may be a read error. The chain employs TRBV11-2 and TRBJ2-2; 11 bases align to TRBD1. This CDR3 is built from 16 residues. Germline V lookup: CDR1 SGHAT, CDR2 FQNNGV. The CDR3 spells CASSSAGQGAGGELVF. In DNA form, the CDR3 reads TGTGCCAGCAGCTCAGCAGGACAGGGGGCGGGCGGGGAGCTGGTTTTT.

V is TRBV7-2 and J is TRBJ2-5; 9 nucleotides line up with TRBD1. V lost 3 bases and J lost 0; bases outside the gene matches: 8. Germline CDR1 SGHTA, CDR2 FQGNSA. The CDR3 sequence is 17 residues long. The CDR3 region is CASSFRQTGGYQETQYF. As DNA, the CDR3 is TGTGCCAGCAGCTTCAGGCAGACAGGGGGATACCAAGAGACCCAGTACTTC.

The chain combines TRBV15 with TRBJ2-3; D unresolved. Germline CDR1 reads LNHNV; CDR2 reads YYDKDF (reference sequence). Trimming cost V 0 bases and J 2 bases, with 6 bases left between them. The CDR3 is 14 amino acids. The CDR3 DNA sequence: TGTGCCACCAGCAGAGATCCGAACACAGATACGCAGTATTTT. The encoded protein is CATSRDPNTDTQYF.

This clonotype was seen at least ten times. The V call is TRBV12-3 or TRBV12-4, the J call TRBJ1-5, with 8 bases identical to TRBD1. The CDR3 loop spans 15 amino acids. V shed 5 bases, J shed 6 bases, and the junction held 9 bases outside the gene matches. CDR3 sequence (DNA): TGTGCCAGCAGTCGCGGACAGGGTACAGCTCAGCCCCAGCATTTT. It translates to CASSRGQGTAQPQHF.

Turning to this clonotype: Its ends do not fully match the called genes, so a read error is possible. This chain links TRBV7-2 with TRBJ2-7; weak D call: TRBD2 (6 bases). The CDR3 covers 16 residues. CDR1 is SGHTA, CDR2 FQGNSA, per germline. This CDR3 is CASSQDRSGLTYEQYF. The CDR3 DNA reads as TGCGCCAGCAGCCAAGATCGTAGCGGACTGACCTACGAGCAGTACTTC.

The rearrangement uses TRBV11-2 and TRBJ1-1; no clear D. The germline V gene has CDR1 SGHAT and CDR2 FQNNGV. The V end was cut by 2 bases, the J end by 0 bases, with 10 bases between. CDR3 length: 15 amino acids. The DNA of the CDR3 is TGTGCCAGCAGCTTAAATGAAGGTTTGAACACTGAAGCTTTCTTT. It encodes CASSLNEGLNTEAFF.

This clonotype occurred a few times. The chain has TRBV10-2 and TRBJ2-7; 10 bases line up with TRBD2. V was clipped by 7 bases and J by 10 bases; unmatched bases: 13. Germline V gene lookup returns CDR1 WSHSY and CDR2 SAAADI. The CDR3 loop spans 14 amino acids. The CDR3 bases are TGCGCCAGCAAGCTAGCGGGGGCACAAGGCGAACAGTACTTC. This encodes CASKLAGAQGEQYF.

This clonotype was found many times. CDR3 sequence: CASSRRQGSQPQHF. Written as DNA, the CDR3 is TGTGCCAGCAGCCGTCGACAGGGGAGTCAGCCCCAGCATTTT. This rearrangement joins TRBV7-2 to TRBJ1-5; TRBD1 aligns across 8 bases. Germline lookup yields CDR1 SGHTA and CDR2 FQGNSA. V was pared by 5 bases and J by 6 bases, with 6 bases of the junction left unmatched. This CDR3 has 14 amino acids. The variable domain in full, with the rest retrieved from reference TRBV7-2 and TRBJ1-5, is GAGVSQSPSNKVTEKGKDVELRCDPISGHTALYWYRQSLGQGLEFLIYFQGNSAPDKSGLPSDRFSAERTGGSVSTLTIQRTQQEDSAVYLCASSRRQGSQPQHFGDGTRLSIL.

The rearrangement uses TRBV5-1 and TRBJ1-2; TRBD1 matches at 8 bases. Germline V CDR1 and CDR2: SGHRS, YFSETQ. The CDR3 is 14 residues long. With V trimmed by 0 bases and J by 8 bases, 6 bases remained unmatched. CDR3 in amino acids: CASSLDPGGLGYTF. DNA for the CDR3: TGCGCCAGCAGCTTGGATCCAGGGGGCTTAGGCTACACCTTC.

This chain links TRBV7-3 with TRBJ2-5; maybe TRBD2 (5 bases). CDR3 size: 15 residues. The V and J ends lost 4 bases and 1 base respectively, with 13 bases between them. Germline V gene data show CDR1 as SGHTA and CDR2 as FQGTGA. The CDR3 spells CASSSGRSFQETQYF. For the CDR3, the DNA is TGTGCCAGCAGCTCGGGAAGGAGCTTCCAAGAGACCCAGTACTTC. The entire variable domain, with the rest obtained from reference TRBV7-3 and TRBJ2-5, is as follows: GAGVSQTPSNKVTEKGKYVELRCDPISGHTALYWYRQSLGQGPEFLIYFQGTGAADDSGLPNDRFFAVRPEGSVSTLKIQRTERGDSAVYLCASSSGRSFQETQYFGPGTRLLVL.

This clonotype was detected ten times or more. J is TRBJ2-7 and V is TRBV5-6; 7 bases align to TRBD2. Germline CDR1 is SGHDT and CDR2 is YYEEEE. The CDR3 covers 14 residues. CDR3 region: CASYPGRYSYEQYF. The CDR3 region has the DNA TGTGCGTCCTACCCCGGGAGGTACTCCTACGAGCAGTACTTC.

This clonotype was seen repeatedly, ten times or more. The rearrangement links TRBV9 to TRBJ2-2; 9 bases match TRBD1. CDR3 size: 16 residues. Germline V CDR1 and CDR2: SGDLS, YYNGEE. The V and J ends lost 4 bases and 5 bases, in that order; junction bases with no gene match: 9. The CDR3 loop reads CASSPRTGAKTGELFF. CDR3 bases: TGTGCCAGCAGCCCTAGGACAGGGGCCAAAACCGGGGAGCTGTTTTTT. The full variable domain, its missing parts supplied by reference TRBV9 and TRBJ2-2, is DSGVTQTPKHLITATGQRVTLRCSPRSGDLSVYWYQQSLDQGLQFLIQYYNGEERAKGNILERFSAQQFPDLHSELNLSSLELGDSALYFCASSPRTGAKTGELFFGEGSRLTVL.

The table lists this clonotype with a few counts. This may be a read error, as it is one base from a much larger clone. The chain employs TRBV12-3 or TRBV12-4 and TRBJ2-2; 8 bases fit TRBD1. This CDR3 is 14 amino acids long. The CDR3 DNA sequence: TGTGCCAGCAGGACAGGGGTTAACACCGGGGAGCTGCTTTTT. It is translated as CASRTGVNTGELLF.

This clonotype was observed at least ten times. The chain couples TRBV20-1 to TRBJ2-7, with 7 bases lining up with TRBD2. From germline, CDR1 is DFQATT and CDR2 SNEGSKA (reference sequence). V lost 1 base and J lost 5; bases outside the gene matches: 2. This CDR3 spans 12 amino acids. The CDR3 DNA reads TGCAGTGCTAGAGGGGGGGGGAACGAGCAGTACTTC. Translated: CSARGGGNEQYF.

The count of this clonotype is one. The chain carries TRBV29-1 and TRBJ1-5, with D maybe TRBD1 (6 bases). Trimming removed 5 bases from V and 2 bases from J, with 16 bases in between. There are 15 residues in the CDR3. Germline loops: CDR1 SQVTM, CDR2 ANQGSEA. CDR3 nucleotide sequence: TGCAGCGTTAGGTTGGTGGGGGCCGGCAATCAGCCCCAGCATTTT. Its protein product is CSVRLVGAGNQPQHF.

This clonotype occurred many times. The V call is TRBV19, the J call TRBJ2-2; TRBD2 matches 7 bases. The V gene end was trimmed by 8 bases and the J gene end by 5 bases; junction bases not matched to a gene: 20. In germline, CDR1 is LNHDA, CDR2 SQIVND (reference sequence). This CDR3 is built from 18 residues. The CDR3 nucleotides are TGTGCCAGTTGGGGTCCTAGCGGACTATCGTGGGGTACCGGGGAGCTGTTTTTT. It is translated as CASWGPSGLSWGTGELFF. Looking up the rest from reference TRBV19 and TRBJ2-2 gives the full variable domain: DGGITQSPKYLFRKEGQNVTLSCEQNLNHDAMYWYRQDPGQGLRLIYYSQIVNDFQKGDIAEGYSVSREKKESFPLTVTSAQKNPTAFYLCASWGPSGLSWGTGELFFGEGSRLTVL.

The chain has TRBV2 and TRBJ1-1, with TRBD1 matching 8 bases. Germline V gives CDR1 SNHLY, CDR2 FYNNEI. The V segment lost 5 bases and the J segment 3 bases; nucleotides outside the gene matches: 11. The CDR3 is made up of 16 amino acids. The chain's CDR3 is CASSSDRGQGYTEAFF. CDR3 sequence (DNA): TGTGCCAGCAGTTCCGACAGGGGCCAAGGCTACACTGAAGCTTTCTTT.

This clonotype was recorded at least ten times. The V call is TRBV20-1, the J call TRBJ1-5; D is perhaps TRBD1 (5 bases). Trimming stripped 6 bases from V and 4 bases from J, with 16 bases between. The CDR3 runs to 14 residues. CDR1 and CDR2 from the germline V gene are DFQATT and SNEGSKA (reference sequence). The CDR3 protein is CSALGPGGNQPQHF. As DNA, the CDR3 is TGCAGTGCACTGGGACCCGGAGGGAATCAGCCCCAGCATTTT.

This clonotype has more than one count but fewer than ten. The chain couples TRBV28 to TRBJ2-7; D gene unclear. The germline CDR1 and CDR2 sequences are MDHEN and SYDVKM. The ends were cut back, 6 bases at V and 7 bases at J, with 16 bases in the middle. CDR3 length: 13 amino acids. CDR3 DNA sequence: TGTGCCAGCAGCCCCGGAGACTCCCTTGAGCAGTACTTC. It translates to CASSPGDSLEQYF.

The J gene is TRBJ1-2, the V gene TRBV7-9, with 9 bases identical to TRBD1. There are 13 residues in the CDR3. With V trimmed by 3 bases and J by 8 bases, 4 bases remained unmatched. From germline, CDR1 is SEHNR and CDR2 FQNEAQ (reference sequence). DNA of the CDR3: TGTGCCAGCAGCTTTTGGACAGGGGAGGGCTACACCTTC. Protein product: CASSFWTGEGYTF.

This clonotype was recorded only once. This chain links TRBV10-3 with TRBJ2-7, with 8 bases lining up with TRBD1. The V gene end was trimmed by 4 bases and the J gene end by 2 bases; junction bases not matched to a gene: 1. This CDR3 comprises 13 residues. Germline V CDR1 and CDR2: ENHRY, SYGVKD. CDR3 sequence reads: CAISVTGAYEQYF. For the CDR3, the DNA is TGTGCCATCAGTGTGACAGGGGCCTACGAGCAGTACTTC.